This T cell receptor beta chain is from a study of CD8 T cells in seronegative destructive rheumatoid arthritis (dated by TCRdb to about 2020). In the study overall: Seven of the eight CND-RA patients were receiving biological drugs at sampling. Peripheral CD8+ TCRbeta repertoires of CCP-negative destructive rheumatoid arthritis (CND-RA) patients were compared with newly diagnosed seropositive RA, seronegative RA and healthy controls. The seropositive RA, seronegative RA and healthy control comparison cohorts were obtained from an earlier published TCRbeta dataset rather than being newly sequenced. Here is what the overall study found, with its caveats: The study acknowledged the small size of the CND-RA cohort as a limitation. Once age was adjusted for, the CD8+ TCRbeta repertoires of CND-RA patients appeared less diverse and more clonal than the repertoires of other RA subtypes. More CMV-reactive and fewer influenza A-reactive CD8+ TCRbeta sequences were observed in CND-RA repertoires than in controls and other RA subtypes. In the absence of diagnostic samples, TCR repertoire differences may be partly attributable to poor disease control over the years rather than being present at onset. Across the roughly 110,000 clonotypes tested, no public clonotype enrichment remained significant after Benjamini-Hochberg correction. CND-RA patients appeared to carry a distinct set of enriched public clonotypes, which the authors read as support for a separate disease subset.

Note on this clone: What this receptor recognizes is not known. Per-nucleotide qualities are absent, and no much larger clonotype sits a single base away.

Following the manufacturer's instructions, genomic DNA from CD8+ cells served as the input for TCRbeta sequencing. A genomics technology centre in Finland ran the TCRbeta sequencing, which was done with the immunoSEQ assay. Under the source paper's analysis protocol: Clonotype tables produced by the immunoSEQ preprocessing pipeline were converted into VDJtools format, and non-productive clonotypes were filtered out. Samples with fewer than 10,000 reads were excluded, the remaining samples were subsampled to 10,000 reads, and most of the eight CND-RA samples were retained. The VDJtools CalcDiversityStats function was applied to data subsampled to 10,000 reads to calculate Shannon-Wiener, Simpson and clonality indices. To infer antigen specificity, non-singleton TCRbeta clonotypes were hard-matched against VDJdb, with no mismatches permitted. CDR3 sequences differing by one amino acid (Hamming distance 1) were grouped into clusters with potentially shared antigen targets. Public clonotypes were tested for group enrichment with one-sided Fisher's exact tests after resampling groups to six samples, repeated ten times. TCRdb took this table from immuneACCESS and kept in-frame rearrangements with V and J called. Such tables lack part of the clones; where checked against another copy, unresolved V genes explain under half of the gap, and the rest is unexplained. V, J and clone size were drawn from that table, and D and trimming were deduced from the DNA. This sample gives about 900 clones in total; more than 75% of them show up just once. The leading ten clones occupy around 20% of the sample.

CND-RA patients were negative for the clinical CCP2 antibody test, and joint destruction progressed despite active therapy. Every CND-RA patient showed typical joint destruction in the wrists and ankles and had failed conventional anti-rheumatic therapy. CND-RA patients were sampled not at diagnosis but after long disease histories, which in several cases spanned decades. Around 45 millilitres of EDTA-anticoagulated peripheral blood were drawn from each patient. Density gradient separation with Ficoll-Paque PLUS was used to isolate peripheral blood mononuclear cells. Using AutoMACS magnetic bead positive selection, CD8+ cells were isolated from either fresh or cryopreserved PBMCs, and flow cytometry was used to check purity. Nucleospin Tissue or Tissue XS kits were used to extract genomic DNA, which was then quantified on a Qubit 2.0 fluorometer. Sequenced input: CD8+ T cells from blood. The sequence derives from a woman between 60 and 79 years old with seronegative destructive rheumatoid arthritis.

The nucleotide sequence reads TGTGCCAGCAGTTGGAAAGGGACTACTGAAGCTTTCTTT. It translates as CASSWKGTTEAFF. The sequence is built from TRBV28 and TRBJ1-1; a tentative D match to TRBD1 spans 5 bases. Trimming removed 4 bases from V and 5 bases from J, leaving 11 bases between the germline ends. The CDR3 sequence holds 13 residues, the cysteine and phenylalanine included. Only the CDR3 DNA is retained, 39 bases long and in frame from the first base. CDR1 and CDR2 (MDHEN, SYDVKM) derive from the germline V gene.